This TCR beta chain was sequenced in a study of shared clonotypes between healthy human individuals. The donor cohort consisted entirely of Caucasian adults residing in Nashville, Tennessee. The method was immunoSEQ multiplex PCR; TCRdb's version includes in-frame clones alone and lacks a portion of them. In the table there are 400,000 to 600,000 clones, around 75% of which are singletons. Source material: PBMCs. The source is a woman between 40 and 55 years old in good health. Some clones in this sample may be carry-over from other donors' samples.

CDR3 amino acids: CSVEGVGSEETQYF. CDR3 DNA: TGCAGCGTTGAAGGGGTTGGCAGCGAAGAGACCCAGTACTTC. V usage is TRBV29-1 and J usage is TRBJ2-5, with unresolved D. Trimming took 1 base from V and 3 from J, leaving 12 bases between them. The CDR3 extends over 14 amino acids. CDR1 is SQVTM, CDR2 ANQGSEA, per germline.